The 24 T cell receptor beta chains reported below all come from one sample, sequenced in a study of blood T cell repertoires in COVID-19. Some clones are missing from TCRdb's copy, which holds only in-frame ones; the method was immunoSEQ multiplex PCR. The sample holds 380,000 or so clones; around 89% are singletons and the top ten take around 1.2%. Material for sequencing was peripheral blood. These receptors came from a man in his forties with acute or convalescent COVID-19.

The chain employs TRBV19 and TRBJ2-3, with unresolved D. CDR1 and CDR2 (germline): LNHDA, SQIVND (reference sequence). The CDR3 spans 16 residues. V lost 2 bases and J lost 1, with 13 bases in between. The CDR3: CASSIRLPVGTDTQYF. The CDR3, as DNA: TGTGCCAGTAGTATACGATTACCGGTAGGCACAGATACGCAGTATTTT.

The chain carries TRBV30 and TRBJ1-1; maybe TRBD1 (5 bases). This CDR3 contains 13 residues. Deletions cut 1 base from V and 2 bases from J, with 8 bases between. The germline gives CDR1 GTSNPN, CDR2 SVGIG (reference sequence). The CDR3: CAWSGQRNTEAFF. DNA of the CDR3: TGTGCCTGGAGTGGACAGAGAAACACTGAAGCTTTCTTT.

CDR3 sequence (DNA): TGTGCCAGGCCGGGACAGGGGACGAACACCGGGGAGCTGTTTTTT. Translation: CARPGQGTNTGELFF. The chain is built from TRBV7-9 and TRBJ2-2; TRBD1 aligns across 10 bases. CDR3 length: 15 amino acids. Germline CDR1 and CDR2: SEHNR and FQNEAQ (reference sequence). The junction had 4 bases not matched to a gene; V was cut back by 9 bases and J by 0 bases.

The chain joins TRBV27 to TRBJ2-7; 9 bases are a match to TRBD1. From germline, CDR1 is MNHEY and CDR2 SMNVEV (reference sequence). The CDR3 runs 15 residues. V was clipped by 6 bases and J by 4 bases; unmatched bases: 10. The CDR3: CASRLEQGAIYEQYF. CDR3 DNA sequence: TGTGCCAGCAGGCTCGAACAGGGGGCCATATACGAGCAGTACTTC.

The J gene is TRBJ2-3, the V gene TRBV5-5, with D perhaps matching TRBD1 (6 bases). Germline V gene sequence: CDR1 SGHKS, CDR2 YYEKEE (reference sequence). V was pared by 0 bases and J by 6 bases, with 11 bases between. This CDR3 has 14 residues. The CDR3 coding sequence is TGTGCCAGCAGCTTGGAAGGGGGAGTGGATACGCAGTATTTT. This translates into CASSLEGGVDTQYF.

The chain links TRBV28 to TRBJ2-1, with D possibly matching TRBD1 (6 bases). The germline CDR1 and CDR2 sequences are MDHEN and SYDVKM. This CDR3 region has 16 residues. The ends were cut back, 7 bases at V and 7 bases at J, with 23 bases in the middle. The chain's CDR3 is CASTPPPPGAVNEQFF. In DNA, the CDR3 is TGTGCCAGCACCCCACCCCCCCCAGGGGCGGTGAATGAGCAGTTCTTC.

The chain recombines TRBV27 with TRBJ1-2, with TRBD1 identical over 7 bases. The J segment lost 4 bases and the V segment lost 5 bases, leaving 16 bases of the junction unmatched. The CDR3 totals 17 residues. Germline V lookup: CDR1 MNHEY, CDR2 SMNVEV (reference sequence). The CDR3 reads CASSLKLTGIFGYGYTF. CDR3 nucleotides: TGTGCCAGCAGTCTGAAGCTGACAGGGATTTTCGGCTATGGCTACACCTTC.

This chain links TRBV15 with TRBJ2-7; D unclear. This CDR3 region has 12 residues. Germline CDR1 is LNHNV and CDR2 is YYDKDF (reference sequence). Between the trimmed V and J ends, which lost 3 bases and 4 bases, there was a span of 7 bases. This CDR3 reads CATSRGRYEQYF. CDR3 DNA sequence: TGTGCCACCAGCAGGGGCCGGTACGAGCAGTACTTC.

The rearrangement uses TRBV27 and TRBJ1-5, with 8 nucleotides matching TRBD1. In germline, CDR1 is MNHEY, CDR2 SMNVEV (reference sequence). V lost 4 bases, J lost 5 bases, and 4 bases stayed unmatched. This CDR3 has 14 amino acids. The CDR3 DNA follows: TGTGCCAGCAGTTCCTCGGACAGGGATCAGCCCCAGCATTTT. Protein product: CASSSSDRDQPQHF.

This chain connects TRBV6-6 to TRBJ1-6; D possibly corresponds to TRBD1 (5 bases). The length of the CDR3 is 16 residues. Trimming removed 5 bases from V and 8 bases from J, with 19 bases in between. The V gene's germline CDR1 is MNHNY and CDR2 SVGAGI (reference sequence). The CDR3 DNA sequence: TGTGCCAGCAGTCCTTTCGGACAACTCGACGATTCACCCCTCCACTTT. As protein: CASSPFGQLDDSPLHF.

This sequence joins TRBV24-1 and TRBJ1-2; 7 nucleotides agree with TRBD1. This CDR3 is 13 amino acids long. The V gene end was trimmed by 6 bases and the J gene end by 3 bases; junction bases not matched to a gene: 3. Per germline, CDR1 KGHDR and CDR2 SFDVKD. The CDR3 protein is CATSRDRDYGYTF. The CDR3 DNA reads as TGTGCCACCAGTAGAGACAGGGACTATGGCTACACCTTC.

Here the CDR3 reads CASSPATGYTNEKLFF. In DNA, the CDR3 is TGTGCCAGCAGCCCAGCGACAGGGTACACTAATGAAAAACTGTTTTTT. This chain uses TRBV7-9 with TRBJ1-4; 7 bases fit TRBD1. Germline V gives CDR1 SEHNR, CDR2 FQNEAQ (reference sequence). There are 16 residues in the CDR3. Unmatched junction bases numbered 8, after V lost 5 bases and J lost 2 bases.

CDR3 protein: CSVQASGGYTF. CDR3 nucleotides: TGCAGCGTCCAAGCCAGCGGTGGCTACACCTTC. The V call is TRBV29-1, the J call TRBJ1-2; D not certain. The CDR3 is 11 residues long. V dropped 6 bases and J dropped 7 bases, with 12 bases sitting between them. From germline, CDR1 is SQVTM and CDR2 ANQGSEA.

The chain recombines TRBV6-4 with TRBJ2-2, with D tentatively TRBD1 (6 bases). Germline CDR1 is MRHNA and CDR2 is SNTAGT. Deletions cut 2 bases from V and 5 bases from J, with 12 bases between. The CDR3 consists of 15 residues. This CDR3 reads CASSDRAGQTGELFF. In DNA, the CDR3 is TGTGCCAGCAGTGACAGGGCCGGACAGACCGGGGAGCTGTTTTTT.

The sample holds a few counts of this clone. This chain joins TRBV9 and TRBJ2-7, with 9 bases matching TRBD1. The CDR3 is made up of 15 amino acids. Germline values: CDR1 SGDLS, CDR2 YYNGEE. J lost 0 bases, V lost 3 bases, and 4 bases had no gene match. The CDR3 nucleotides read TGTGCCAGCAGCGAAGGACAGGGGATCTCCTACGAGCAGTACTTC. It encodes CASSEGQGISYEQYF.

This clone was recorded only once. This chain uses TRBV28 with TRBJ1-2, with 8 bases matching TRBD1. Germline trimming cut 6 bases from V and 8 bases from J; bases unmatched to any gene: 11. Germline loops: CDR1 MDHEN, CDR2 SYDVKM. There are 14 residues in the CDR3. CDR3 nucleotides: TGTGCCAGCAGCCTGGACAGGGTATTGCGGGGCTACACCTTC. It yields the protein CASSLDRVLRGYTF.

The chain joins TRBV10-1 to TRBJ2-3; D is unresolved. Trimming removed 5 bases from V and 4 bases from J, with 10 bases in between. CDR1 and CDR2 from the germline V gene are WNHNN and SYGVQD (reference sequence). This CDR3 spans 13 amino acids. CDR3 protein: CASSLLISDTQYF. The DNA for the CDR3 is TGCGCCAGCAGTCTATTAATATCAGATACGCAGTATTTT.

The gene calls are TRBV29-1 and TRBJ1-1; 9 bases align to TRBD1. V lost 5 bases and J lost 4; bases outside the gene matches: 5. Germline CDR1 reads SQVTM; CDR2 reads ANQGSEA. CDR3 size: 13 residues. Here the CDR3 reads CSVTQGAPTEAFF. In nucleotides, the CDR3 is TGCAGCGTTACACAGGGGGCTCCCACTGAAGCTTTCTTT.

The rearrangement joins TRBV27 to TRBJ1-4; no reliable D call. Trimming stripped 4 bases from V and 7 bases from J, with 16 bases between. The CDR3 runs to 15 residues. CDR1 is MNHEY and CDR2 is SMNVEV in the germline V gene (reference sequence). CDR3 DNA: TGTGCCAGCAGTTGGACGGCGGAGGAGGGTGAAAAACTGTTTTTT. Translation gives CASSWTAEEGEKLFF.

A word on this clone: Other DNA sequences of this sample code for an identical CDR3. The chain couples TRBV29-1 to TRBJ1-2, with 10 bases that match TRBD1. This CDR3 is 13 amino acids long. V was clipped by 4 bases and J by 3 bases; unmatched bases: 2. CDR1 and CDR2 (germline): SQVTM, ANQGSEA. CDR3 DNA: TGCAGCGTTGGGACAGGGGGAGACTATGGCTACACCTTC. Residues: CSVGTGGDYGYTF.

The genes are TRBV11-2 and TRBJ1-5, with no clear D. There are 13 residues in the CDR3. From germline, CDR1 is SGHAT and CDR2 FQNNGV. V was cut by 0 bases and J by 5 bases, with 5 bases left in between. This CDR3 is CASSLERYQPQHF. CDR3 nucleotides: TGTGCCAGCAGCTTAGAGCGGTATCAGCCCCAGCATTTT.

J is TRBJ1-2 and V is TRBV7-6; D not certain. The CDR3 is 13 residues long. Trimming stripped 3 bases from V and 7 bases from J, with 12 bases between. Germline CDR1 reads SGHVS; CDR2 reads FNYEAQ. The CDR3 DNA follows: TGTGCCAGCAGCTTTTCACAGCTGGGTGGCTACACCTTC. As protein: CASSFSQLGGYTF.

The V and J genes are TRBV7-9 and TRBJ2-7, with a tentative D call TRBD1 (5 bases). CDR1 is SEHNR and CDR2 is FQNEAQ in the germline V gene (reference sequence). The CDR3 consists of 12 residues. Deletions cut 5 bases from V and 3 bases from J, with 8 bases between. CDR3 in DNA: TGTGCCAGCAGCCACAGGTACTACGAGCAGTACTTC. This translates into CASSHRYYEQYF.

This sequence joins TRBV6-5 and TRBJ1-1, with TRBD1 matching over 7 bases. Germline V gene sequence: CDR1 MNHEY, CDR2 SVGAGI. V shed 8 bases, J shed 1 base, and the junction held 4 bases outside the gene matches. The CDR3 totals 13 residues. CDR3 region: CASARQGNTEAFF. CDR3 coding DNA: TGTGCCAGCGCCCGACAGGGGAACACTGAAGCTTTCTTT.